The next 8 T cell receptor beta chains were all read from a single sample in a study of blood T cell repertoires in COVID-19. The repertoire was sequenced with immunoSEQ multiplex PCR; TCRdb's copy has only in-frame clones and lacks some. This sample has tens of thousands of clones, with about four fifths found just once. The sample comprised peripheral blood. All receptors come from a woman aged 80 or over with acute or convalescent COVID-19.

The CDR3 region is CASRRADDYGYTF. The CDR3 DNA reads TGTGCCAGTAGGCGGGCGGATGACTATGGCTACACCTTC. The rearrangement joins TRBV19 to TRBJ1-2; D is undetermined. Per germline, CDR1 LNHDA and CDR2 SQIVND (reference sequence). The CDR3 runs 13 residues. The germline V and J ends were trimmed by 6 bases and 3 bases, with 11 bases remaining between them.

The chain couples TRBV3-1 (or the pseudogene TRBV3-2) to TRBJ2-7, with a weak D call TRBD1 (6 bases). V lost 4 bases and J 3 bases, leaving 13 bases between the germline ends. The CDR3 spans 14 residues. Germline V gene data show CDR1 as LGHDT and CDR2 as YNNKEL (reference sequence). As DNA, the CDR3 is TGTGCCAGCAGCCCATACAGGGCTCACTACGAGCAGTACTTC. This codes for CASSPYRAHYEQYF.

The J gene is TRBJ2-3, the V gene TRBV3-1 (or the pseudogene TRBV3-2); no clear D gene. CDR3 length equals 13 residues. Per the germline V gene, CDR1 is LGHDT and CDR2 is YNNKEL (reference sequence). V was clipped by 1 base and J by 2 bases, with 4 bases between them. CDR3 in amino acids: CASSQGATDTQYF. In nucleotides, the CDR3 is TGTGCCAGCAGCCAAGGGGCCACAGATACGCAGTATTTT.

This chain joins TRBV10-3 and TRBJ2-3; 8 bases match TRBD2. This CDR3 is 14 amino acids long. Losses at the gene ends were 7 bases for V and 6 bases for J; bases not matched to a gene: 9. The V gene's germline CDR1 is ENHRY and CDR2 SYGVKD. The CDR3 here is CAITISGVLDTQYF. For the CDR3, the DNA is TGTGCCATCACCATTAGCGGGGTGCTTGATACGCAGTATTTT.

The chain recombines TRBV5-5 with TRBJ1-5; D is perhaps TRBD1 (6 bases). Between the trimmed V and J ends, which lost 0 bases and 7 bases, there was a span of 11 bases. This CDR3 comprises 14 residues. Germline V gene sequence: CDR1 SGHKS, CDR2 YYEKEE (reference sequence). In nucleotides, the CDR3 is TGTGCCAGCAGCTTGGGCAGGGGTTGGCAGCCCCAGCATTTT. Translated: CASSLGRGWQPQHF. Drawing the rest from reference TRBV5-5 and TRBJ1-5, the complete variable domain is DAGVTQSPTHLIKTRGQQVTLRCSPISGHKSVSWYQQVLGQGPQFIFQYYEKEERGRGNFPDRFSARQFPNYSSELNVNALLLGDSALYLCASSLGRGWQPQHFGDGTRLSIL.

The rearrangement links TRBV5-1 to TRBJ1-1; D is undetermined. The germline V gene has CDR1 SGHRS and CDR2 YFSETQ. This CDR3 has 15 residues. V was pared by 3 bases and J by 0 bases, with 12 bases between. CDR3 amino acids: CASSYGVSMNTEAFF. The CDR3 nucleotides are TGCGCCAGCAGCTACGGGGTTTCCATGAACACTGAAGCTTTCTTT.

The chain has TRBV2 and TRBJ1-3; 9 bases agree with TRBD1. The germline V gene encodes CDR1 SNHLY and CDR2 FYNNEI. Trimming cost V 6 bases and J 3 bases; bases outside gene matches: 3. The CDR3 is 14 amino acids. The CDR3 region has the DNA TGTGCCAGCAGGGCGACAGGGGGTGGAAACACCATATATTTT. This sequence encodes CASRATGGGNTIYF.

V and J are TRBV5-1 and TRBJ1-1; unclear D gene. The CDR3 consists of 14 residues. Trimming removed 2 bases from V and 4 bases from J, with 12 bases in between. The germline V gene has CDR1 SGHRS and CDR2 YFSETQ. The CDR3 reads CASSLGGLSTEAFF. For the CDR3, the DNA is TGCGCCAGCAGCTTAGGTGGACTTTCCACTGAAGCTTTCTTT.